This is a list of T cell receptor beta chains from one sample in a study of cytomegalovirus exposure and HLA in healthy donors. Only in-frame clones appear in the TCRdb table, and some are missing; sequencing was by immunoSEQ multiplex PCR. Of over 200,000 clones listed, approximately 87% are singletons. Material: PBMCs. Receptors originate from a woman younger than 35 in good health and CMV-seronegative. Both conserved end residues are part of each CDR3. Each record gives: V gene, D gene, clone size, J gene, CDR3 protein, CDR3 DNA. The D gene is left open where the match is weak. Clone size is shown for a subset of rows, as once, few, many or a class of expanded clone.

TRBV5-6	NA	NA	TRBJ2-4	CASSLGTDSYF	TGTGCCAGCAGCTTGGGGACAGATTCGTACTTC
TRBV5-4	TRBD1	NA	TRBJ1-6	CASSLGQGGIGTLHF	TGTGCCAGCAGCTTGGGACAGGGGGGGATAGGGACCCTCCACTTT
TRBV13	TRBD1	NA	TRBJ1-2	CASSPPRGLFGYTF	TGTGCCAGCAGCCCCCCCAGGGGGTTGTTCGGCTACACCTTC
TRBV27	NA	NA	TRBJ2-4	CASSLSGGAQNIQYF	TGTGCCAGCAGTTTATCGGGGGGGGCCCAAAACATTCAGTACTTC
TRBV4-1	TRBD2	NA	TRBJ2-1	CASSPTLLASSSYNEQFF	TGCGCCAGCAGCCCAACCCTACTAGCGTCGAGCTCCTACAATGAGCAGTTCTTC
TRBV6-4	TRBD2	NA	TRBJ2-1	CASSLGAGEYNEQFF	TGTGCCAGCAGTTTGGGAGCGGGAGAGTACAATGAGCAGTTCTTC
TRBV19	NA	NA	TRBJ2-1	CASSIDQSYNEQFF	TGTGCCAGTAGTATAGATCAGAGCTACAATGAGCAGTTCTTC
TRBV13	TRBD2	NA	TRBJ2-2	CASSSQRGSNTGELFF	TGTGCCAGCAGCTCCCAGCGGGGCTCGAACACCGGGGAGCTGTTTTTT
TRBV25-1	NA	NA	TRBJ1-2	CASGVGYGYTF	TGTGCCAGCGGAGTAGGCTATGGCTACACCTTC
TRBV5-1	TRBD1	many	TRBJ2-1	CASSLRQGARRGEQFF	TGCGCCAGCAGCTTAAGACAGGGGGCGCGTCGGGGTGAGCAGTTCTTC
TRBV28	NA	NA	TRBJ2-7	CASSALRGYYEQYF	TGTGCCAGCAGCGCGCTGCGGGGTTACTACGAGCAGTACTTC
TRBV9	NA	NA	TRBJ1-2	CASSVGRDSYYGYTF	TGTGCCAGCAGCGTAGGACGGGATAGTTACTATGGCTACACCTTC
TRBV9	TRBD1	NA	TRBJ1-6	CASSAGQSYNSPLHF	TGTGCCAGCAGCGCGGGACAGAGCTATAATTCACCCCTCCACTTT
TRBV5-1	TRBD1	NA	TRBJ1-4	CASSIGTAVEEKLFF	TGCGCCAGCAGCATAGGGACAGCCGTTGAGGAAAAACTGTTTTTT
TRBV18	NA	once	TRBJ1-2	CASSPDLLGGYGYTF	TGTGCCAGCTCACCGGACCTACTGGGGGGGTATGGCTACACCTTC
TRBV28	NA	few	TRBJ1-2	CASSPTGLYGYTF	TGTGCCAGCAGCCCAACAGGTCTCTATGGCTACACCTTC
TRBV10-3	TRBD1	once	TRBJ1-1	CAISDRQGQNTEAFF	TGTGCCATCAGTGACCGACAGGGACAGAACACTGAAGCTTTCTTT
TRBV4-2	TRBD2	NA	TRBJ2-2	CASSLRLAGGDTGELFF	TGTGCCAGCAGCCTACGACTAGCGGGAGGGGACACCGGGGAGCTGTTTTTT
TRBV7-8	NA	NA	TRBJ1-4	CASSSGAGKLFF	TGTGCCAGCAGCTCAGGGGCCGGAAAACTGTTTTTT
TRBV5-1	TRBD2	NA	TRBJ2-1	CASSHPLSGSSYNEQFF	TGCGCCAGCAGCCATCCCTTGAGCGGGAGCTCCTACAATGAGCAGTTCTTC
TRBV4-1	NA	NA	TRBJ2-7	CASSPGDSNSEQYF	TGCGCCAGCAGCCCGGGGGACAGTAACAGCGAGCAGTACTTC
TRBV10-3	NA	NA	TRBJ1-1	CAISKSSPDSNTEAFF	TGTGCCATCTCCAAAAGCTCCCCTGACAGCAACACTGAAGCTTTCTTT
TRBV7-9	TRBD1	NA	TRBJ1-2	CASSPPRGDRDNYGYTF	TGTGCCAGCAGCCCGCCCCGTGGAGACAGGGATAACTATGGCTACACCTTC
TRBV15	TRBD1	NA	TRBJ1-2	CATSRGPGQGSGGYTF	TGTGCCACCAGCAGAGGGCCGGGACAGGGATCAGGTGGCTACACCTTC
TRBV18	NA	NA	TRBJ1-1	CASSPLDNEAFF	TGTGCCAGCTCACCACTGGACAATGAAGCTTTCTTT
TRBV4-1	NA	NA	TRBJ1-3	CASSQGPSSGNTIYF	TGCGCCAGCAGCCAGGGGCCGAGCTCTGGAAACACCATATATTTT
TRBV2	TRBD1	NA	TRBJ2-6	CASRRDRVLEGANVLTF	TGTGCCAGCAGGCGGGACAGGGTACTGGAAGGGGCCAACGTCCTGACTTTC
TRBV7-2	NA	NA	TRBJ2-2	CASSVDRSGELFF	TGTGCCAGCAGCGTCGACAGATCCGGGGAGCTGTTTTTT
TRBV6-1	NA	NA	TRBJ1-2	CASSEAAGLNYGYTF	TGTGCCAGCAGTGAAGCCGCGGGGCTTAACTATGGCTACACCTTC
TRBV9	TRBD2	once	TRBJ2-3	CASSENTVSGKRPDTQYF	TGTGCCAGCAGCGAAAATACCGTAAGCGGGAAGCGACCAGATACGCAGTATTTT